This T cell receptor (beta chain) was sequenced in a study of shared clonotypes between healthy human individuals. Generated by immunoSEQ multiplex PCR, the TCRdb table keeps only in-frame clones and is missing some. The sample contains fewer than 400,000 clones, under 80% of which appear only once. Broader study findings: When compared with the clonotypes that were shared by all four sorted-subset donors, the non-shared clonotypes turned out to have lower generation probabilities. Sequencing depth was predicted to influence how clonotypes are shared among donors.

As for this clone: Its antigen is not known.

This CDR3 region has 17 residues. V lost 6 bases and J lost 5; bases outside the gene matches: 18. Germline V gene lookup returns CDR1 MDHEN and CDR2 SYDVKM. Partitioning of CD4+ cells yielded a CD45RA+ naive subset and a CD45RA-negative memory subset. This receptor was identified in a man in his thirties or forties in good health. The chain links TRBV28 to TRBJ2-7, with 8 positions matching TRBD1. Input material: memory CD4+ T cells sorted from blood. This sample's subset: CD45RA-negative fraction. The chain's CDR3 is CASSITGARGRRNEQYF. DNA of the CDR3: TGTGCCAGCAGCATTACCGGGGCCAGGGGGCGCCGGAACGAGCAGTACTTC.